These T cell receptor beta chains were read from a single sample in a study of cytomegalovirus exposure and HLA in healthy donors. Method: immunoSEQ multiplex PCR; TCRdb's copy keeps in-frame clones and lacks some. The sample consists of about 130,000 clones, around two thirds of them appearing once. The source material was PBMCs. These receptors were collected from a man younger than 35 in good health and CMV-seropositive. CDR3s leave out the opening cysteine and the closing phenylalanine or tryptophan. Each record gives: V gene, D gene, J gene, CDR3 protein. D genes are given only for firm matches.

TRBV11-3	TRBD2	TRBJ2-4	ASSARGENIQY
TRBV7-9	-	TRBJ1-4	ASSLNSGNEKLF
TRBV11-2	-	TRBJ2-7	ASSLGAETTYEQY
TRBV7-8	TRBD2	TRBJ2-7	ASSRGTIGSYEQY
TRBV28	TRBD1	TRBJ2-1	ASSLRGQGNYNEQF
TRBV5-6	-	TRBJ2-3	ASSSSGVRDTQY
TRBV14	-	TRBJ2-1	ASSPRLSYNEQF
TRBV7-2	-	TRBJ2-7	ASSIERRHDEQY
TRBV21-1	-	TRBJ2-4	ASSKGHREVLEAKNIQY
TRBV28	-	TRBJ1-5	ASSFSDRPNQPQH
TRBV5-1	-	TRBJ2-7	ASSLGGGYEQY
TRBV7-3	-	TRBJ1-1	ASSVEAGLNTEAF
TRBV2	-	TRBJ2-7	ASSPQGEQY
TRBV5-6	-	TRBJ1-2	ASSLFSESGGYGYT
TRBV13	TRBD1	TRBJ2-1	ASSPGQGSDEQF
TRBV11-2	-	TRBJ2-7	ASSTGQTYEQY
TRBV28	TRBD2	TRBJ2-3	ASSLPPGLAGASTDTQY
TRBV5-1	-	TRBJ1-2	ASSLATSPNYGYT
TRBV7-2	TRBD1	TRBJ1-4	ASSLPGGSTNEKLF
TRBV29-1	TRBD1	TRBJ1-1	STLDRGNVYTEAF
TRBV28	TRBD2	TRBJ2-7	ASGLAGPDSFYEQY
TRBV28	-	TRBJ1-5	ASSLYEGNQPQH
TRBV9	TRBD2	TRBJ2-3	ASSVGASGRSDTQY
TRBV6-1	-	TRBJ1-4	ASSVGGTNEKLF
TRBV28	TRBD1	TRBJ1-2	ASSPWQGADGYT
TRBV19	-	TRBJ2-1	ASSPETGASYNEQF
TRBV18	-	TRBJ2-6	ASSQRSGANVLT
TRBV28	-	TRBJ2-2	ASSLRRTAGELF
TRBV7-9	TRBD2	TRBJ2-7	ASSLEAGGPYEQY
TRBV18	-	TRBJ1-4	ASSPPGLGGEKLF
TRBV5-1	TRBD1	TRBJ1-1	ASSLAGDSYTEAF
TRBV10-2	-	TRBJ1-1	ASTGNTEAF
TRBV2	-	TRBJ1-5	ASGQVPNQPQH
TRBV19	-	TRBJ2-7	ASSMEGVIEQY
TRBV7-2	TRBD2	TRBJ2-5	ASSLAPSGGHDGTQY
TRBV28	TRBD2	TRBJ2-5	ASSISGSQRTQY
TRBV7-3	TRBD2	TRBJ2-5	ASSLNPAGNQETQY
TRBV13	-	TRBJ2-3	ASSLGSGTDTQY
TRBV7-9	-	TRBJ2-7	ASSLVGGSYEQY
TRBV28	TRBD2	TRBJ2-1	ASSLPTSSYNEQF
TRBV9	-	TRBJ1-2	ASTTGLTLYGYT
TRBV28	-	TRBJ1-2	ASSPPRGNYGYT
TRBV28	-	TRBJ2-7	ASSSLPSGYEQY
TRBV4-1	-	TRBJ1-1	ASSQLQSKNTEAF
TRBV10-3	-	TRBJ1-1	AIIAGPHTEAF
TRBV19	-	TRBJ1-2	ASSNRVYGYT
TRBV10-2	-	TRBJ1-5	ATRGQGGEPQH
TRBV6-5	-	TRBJ1-2	ASSRGAFGDRYT
TRBV18	-	TRBJ2-3	ASSPGSTDTQY
TRBV13	-	TRBJ2-1	ASSLEGGNNEQF
TRBV18	TRBD1	TRBJ1-5	ASSDWTGNNQPQH
TRBV10-3	-	TRBJ1-1	AISALNPGEGRTTEAF
TRBV5-4	-	TRBJ2-7	ASSYRGLYEQY
TRBV15	TRBD1	TRBJ2-5	ATGGTGTETQY
TRBV1	-	TRBJ2-7	TSSQVREEQY
TRBV5-8	-	TRBJ2-5	ASRAGATISQETQY
TRBV18	-	TRBJ1-2	ASSLNPGSYGYT